This is a list of T cell receptor beta chains from one sample in a study of blood T cell repertoires in COVID-19. The data were produced by immunoSEQ multiplex PCR, yet TCRdb's version contains in-frame clones alone and is incomplete. The sample yields over 150,000 clones, around 79% seen once. Sample: peripheral blood. The origin of the receptors is a woman in her 70s with acute or convalescent COVID-19. CDR3s leave out the opening cysteine and the closing phenylalanine or tryptophan. The order of the fields is V gene, clone size, CDR3 protein. Clone size is shown for a subset of rows, as once, few, many or a class of expanded clone.

V gene: TRBV2
clone size: .
CDR3 protein: ASRGDRRPYNEQF

V gene: TRBV18
clone size: .
CDR3 protein: ASSPGTGDGAF

V gene: TRBV13
clone size: .
CDR3 protein: ASSKPTGDGYT

V gene: TRBV2
clone size: .
CDR3 protein: ASSKQGNEQF

V gene: TRBV19
clone size: .
CDR3 protein: ASSQQGAAYEQY

V gene: TRBV2
clone size: .
CDR3 protein: ASRRGTTSNEQF

V gene: TRBV7-2
clone size: .
CDR3 protein: ASSPTSGSSYEQY

V gene: TRBV7-2
clone size: .
CDR3 protein: ASSLLAGSTDTQY

V gene: TRBV10-3
clone size: .
CDR3 protein: AISESNPRGGRVHNEQF

V gene: TRBV5-1
clone size: .
CDR3 protein: ASSLEAGSPGGYT

V gene: TRBV11-2
clone size: .
CDR3 protein: ASSPTGLTQY

V gene: TRBV4-2
clone size: few
CDR3 protein: ASSRGQQETQY

V gene: TRBV20-1
clone size: .
CDR3 protein: SASQGSETQY

V gene: TRBV2
clone size: .
CDR3 protein: ASRSTGLHAKLF

V gene: TRBV14
clone size: .
CDR3 protein: ASSQSRGNEQF

V gene: TRBV6-4
clone size: .
CDR3 protein: ASRGDRANTGELF

V gene: TRBV28
clone size: .
CDR3 protein: ASSRSSGSAYEQF

V gene: TRBV5-1
clone size: .
CDR3 protein: ASSLVGPGDTEAF

V gene: TRBV9
clone size: .
CDR3 protein: ASSVDLGVPSSNEKLF

V gene: TRBV7-2
clone size: .
CDR3 protein: ASSLVASSYNEQF

V gene: TRBV5-4
clone size: .
CDR3 protein: ASSFGVGENYNEQF

V gene: TRBV11-3
clone size: .
CDR3 protein: ASSRSSGEQF

V gene: TRBV6-4
clone size: few
CDR3 protein: ASSDLAGGTDTQY

V gene: TRBV5-1
clone size: .
CDR3 protein: ASQEDIRRGTEQY

V gene: TRBV7-6
clone size: .
CDR3 protein: ASSYGLAENTGELF

V gene: TRBV19
clone size: .
CDR3 protein: ASSRPRGTGELF

V gene: TRBV7-2
clone size: .
CDR3 protein: ASSLGVGFRGNEQF

V gene: TRBV3-1/TRBV3-2
clone size: .
CDR3 protein: ASSQGNQGNQPQH

V gene: TRBV7-9
clone size: .
CDR3 protein: ASSELAGGYNEQF

V gene: TRBV19
clone size: .
CDR3 protein: ASSIQGTNNQPQH

V gene: TRBV19
clone size: .
CDR3 protein: ASMDGTAFYGYT

V gene: TRBV6-6
clone size: once
CDR3 protein: ASSFGGANTGELF

V gene: TRBV5-5
clone size: .
CDR3 protein: ASSSGLFSGNTIY

V gene: TRBV3-1/TRBV3-2
clone size: .
CDR3 protein: ASSQVRTDTQY

V gene: TRBV28
clone size: .
CDR3 protein: ASSQRGGANVLT

V gene: TRBV29-1
clone size: .
CDR3 protein: SVVGSGRWNEQF

V gene: TRBV9
clone size: .
CDR3 protein: ASRVGQANTGELF

V gene: TRBV7-3
clone size: .
CDR3 protein: ASSLREGTSGSYEQF

V gene: TRBV5-6
clone size: .
CDR3 protein: ASSLRGRGEKLF

V gene: TRBV13
clone size: .
CDR3 protein: ASSPPRIGAIY

V gene: TRBV7-9
clone size: .
CDR3 protein: ASTLGLAAERTDTQY

V gene: TRBV5-4
clone size: .
CDR3 protein: ASSGGLAGVEQY

V gene: TRBV24-1
clone size: .
CDR3 protein: ATSAGGGSFNEQF